The sample holds many counts of the clone carrying this T cell receptor (beta chain). Its specificity is unknown. Looked up from germline, CDR1 is SEHNR and CDR2 is FQNEAQ (reference sequence). The CDR3 has 14 residues. Trimming took 10 bases from V and 5 from J, leaving 20 bases between them. The data were taken from a study of HIV-infected patients and healthy controls. Findings and limits, study-wide: Compared with controls, mean Gini indices were significantly raised in HIV-infected repertoires, possibly indicating oligoclonality.

No cell fractionation was done, so the repertoire covers all unsorted peripheral blood T cells. cDNA was made from 500 ng RNA using alpha and beta constant primers. Each of the alpha and beta chains got its own library through chain-specific third strand synthesis with indices. TCRdb re-called the 5' RACE reads with MiXCR, one entry per CDR3 protein. The profile shows about 18,000 distinct CDR3 sequences, about 8.2% of them singletons. The sample was blood. The J gene is TRBJ1-1, the V gene TRBV7-9, with D possibly TRBD1 on 6 matching bases. The TCR was taken from an adult in good health. The CDR3 bases are TGTGCCACCCAAGGTTCAGGGGATTCAACTGAAGCTTTCTTT. Amino acid sequence: CATQGSGDSTEAFF. Based on the CDR3 plus reference TRBV7-9 and TRBJ1-1, the full variable domain is DTGVSQNPRHKITKRGQNVTFRCDPISEHNRLYWYRQTLGQGPEFLTYFQNEAQLEKSRLLSDRFSAERPKGSFSTLEIQRTEQGDSAMYLCATQGSGDSTEAFFGQGTRLTVV.